The T cell receptor beta chain under discussion was sequenced for a study of OX40 agonist ivuxolimab in advanced cancers. With regard to the full study: Ivuxolimab was an agonistic, fully human IgG2 monoclonal antibody directed against OX40 (CD134), a costimulatory receptor. Intravenous ivuxolimab was administered to patients every 2 weeks at six dose levels: 0.01, 0.1, 0.3, 1.5, 3 and 10 mg/kg. Of the roughly 51 dose-escalation patients, hepatocellular carcinoma was present in about 20, melanoma in around 15, renal cell carcinoma in 9 and head and neck cancer in 9. In the dose-escalation cohort, 82.7% of patients were male, and the mean age was around 60 years, with a range of 23 to 79. Prior anti-PD-1, anti-PD-L1 or anti-CTLA-4 therapy was permitted, and approximately 40% of dose-escalation patients had received checkpoint inhibitors. Three dose-escalation patients achieved partial responses, one with hepatocellular carcinoma and two with cutaneous melanoma. The point of sequencing TCRbeta in the periphery was to test whether ivuxolimab changed TCR sequence diversity and drove clonal T-cell expansion. The paper describes the monotherapy dose-escalation part (N of about 52 patients) of the phase I trial of ivuxolimab. Broad study findings and their caveats: In the 0.1-3.0 mg/kg groups, partial responders had among the lowest normalized peripheral clonal expansion, particularly in CD8+ T cells. On average, CD8+ T cells showed more expanded clones than CD4+ T cells after ivuxolimab. Clonal expansion of both CD4+ and CD8+ blood T cells was observed from baseline to week 6 at doses 0.1 to 3.0 mg/kg. Antigen specificity was not determined for the clonally expanded peripheral T cells. Low levels of normalized T-cell clonal expansion were also shown by some nonresponding patients.

Patients with autoimmune disease history or receiving systemic immunosuppression were excluded from the trial. In every dose cohort, peripheral blood was drawn for TCR sequencing at baseline, cycle 4 day 1, and cycle 7 day 1. The samples were drawn from a first-in-human, open-label, multicenter phase I dose-escalation trial of ivuxolimab. The trial enrolled adults with locally advanced or metastatic head and neck squamous cell, hepatocellular, melanoma or renal cell carcinoma. Before TCR sequencing, CD4+ T cells and CD8+ T cells from peripheral blood were sorted into separate populations. For sequencing of the TCRbeta CDR3 region, genomic DNA was extracted from the sorted cells. TCRbeta CDR3 regions were sequenced using the immunoSEQ Assay. In TCRdb, the immuneACCESS table is reduced to in-frame sequences with V and J assigned. These tables do not hold every clone; where another copy was compared, an unresolved V gene accounts for under half, and the others remain unexplained. Present in this sample are around 140,000 clones, under 95% of which were seen just once. Together, the top ten hold approximately 0.93% of the sample.

To note about this clone: Its recognized antigen is unknown. No quality values exist for individual bases; no much larger clone is one base distant.

The germline V gene sets CDR1 to SQVTM and CDR2 to ANQGSEA. The CDR3 starts with the cysteine, ends with the phenylalanine, and has 15 residues. The DNA shown is the 45-base CDR3, in frame from base 1. Unmatched junction bases come to 6, with V trimmed by 3 bases and J by 2 bases. The rearrangement combines TRBV29-1 with TRBJ2-2, with 7 junctional bases fitting TRBD1. This TCR was recovered from an adult with an advanced solid tumor such as melanoma, head and neck, liver or kidney cancer. This specimen was CD4+ or CD8+ T cells sorted from blood, taken in a trial of the OX40 agonist ivuxolimab. At the DNA level, the sequence is TGCAGCGTTGAGGGGACAGCCCTAAACACCGGGGAGCTGTTTTTT. The translation is CSVEGTALNTGELFF.